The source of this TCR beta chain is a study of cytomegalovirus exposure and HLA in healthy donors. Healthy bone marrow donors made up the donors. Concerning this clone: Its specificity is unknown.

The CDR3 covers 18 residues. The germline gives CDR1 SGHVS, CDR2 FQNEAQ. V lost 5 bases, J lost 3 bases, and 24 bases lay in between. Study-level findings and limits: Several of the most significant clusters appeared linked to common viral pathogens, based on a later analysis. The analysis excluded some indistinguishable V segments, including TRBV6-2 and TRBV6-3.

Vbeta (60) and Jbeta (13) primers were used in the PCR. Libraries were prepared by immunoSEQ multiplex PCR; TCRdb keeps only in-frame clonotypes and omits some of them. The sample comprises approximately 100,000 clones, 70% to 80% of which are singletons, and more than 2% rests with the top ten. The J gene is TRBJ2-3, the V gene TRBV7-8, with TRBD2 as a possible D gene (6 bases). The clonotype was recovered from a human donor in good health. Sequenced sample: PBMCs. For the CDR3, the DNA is TGTGCCAGCAGCGGAACAAGCGGAGGGCCGGGTTTGACAGATACGCAGTATTTT. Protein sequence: CASSGTSGGPGLTDTQYF.